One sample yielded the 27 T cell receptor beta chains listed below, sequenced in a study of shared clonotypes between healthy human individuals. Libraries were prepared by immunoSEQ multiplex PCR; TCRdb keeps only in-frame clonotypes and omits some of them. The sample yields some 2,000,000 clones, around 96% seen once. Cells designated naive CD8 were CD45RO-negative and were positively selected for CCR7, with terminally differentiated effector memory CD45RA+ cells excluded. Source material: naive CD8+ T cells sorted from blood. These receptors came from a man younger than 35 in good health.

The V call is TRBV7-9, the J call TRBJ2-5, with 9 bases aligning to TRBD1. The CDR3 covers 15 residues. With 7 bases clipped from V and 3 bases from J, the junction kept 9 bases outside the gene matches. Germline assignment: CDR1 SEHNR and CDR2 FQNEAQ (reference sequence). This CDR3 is CASTVRTGDEETQYF. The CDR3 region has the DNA TGTGCCAGCACCGTACGGACAGGGGACGAAGAGACCCAGTACTTC.

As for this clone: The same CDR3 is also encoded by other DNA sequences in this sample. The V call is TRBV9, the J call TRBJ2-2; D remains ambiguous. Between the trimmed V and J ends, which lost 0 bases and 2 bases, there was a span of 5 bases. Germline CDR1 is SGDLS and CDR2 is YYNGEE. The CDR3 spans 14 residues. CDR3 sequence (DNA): TGTGCCAGCAGCGTAGGTGGCAACACCGGGGAGCTGTTTTTT. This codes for CASSVGGNTGELFF.

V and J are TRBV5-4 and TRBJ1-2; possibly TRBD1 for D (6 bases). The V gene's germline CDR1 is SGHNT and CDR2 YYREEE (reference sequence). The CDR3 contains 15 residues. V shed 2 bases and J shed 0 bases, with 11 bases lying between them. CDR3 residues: CASSFDGQTNYGYTF. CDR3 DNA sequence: TGTGCCAGCAGCTTCGACGGACAGACTAACTATGGCTACACCTTC.

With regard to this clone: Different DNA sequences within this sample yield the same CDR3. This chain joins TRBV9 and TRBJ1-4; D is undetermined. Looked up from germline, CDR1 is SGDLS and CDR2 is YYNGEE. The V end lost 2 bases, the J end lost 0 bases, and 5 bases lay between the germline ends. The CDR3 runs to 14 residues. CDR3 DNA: TGTGCCAGCAGCGTCGGAGCAACTAATGAAAAACTGTTTTTT. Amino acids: CASSVGATNEKLFF. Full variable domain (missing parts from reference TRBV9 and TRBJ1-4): DSGVTQTPKHLITATGQRVTLRCSPRSGDLSVYWYQQSLDQGLQFLIQYYNGEERAKGNILERFSAQQFPDLHSELNLSSLELGDSALYFCASSVGATNEKLFFGSGTQLSVL.

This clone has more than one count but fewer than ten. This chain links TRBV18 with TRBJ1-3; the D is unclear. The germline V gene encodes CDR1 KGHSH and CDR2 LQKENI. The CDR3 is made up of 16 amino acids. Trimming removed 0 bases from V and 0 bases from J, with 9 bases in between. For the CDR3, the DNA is TGTGCCAGCTCACCACCTAAGGGCACCTCTGGAAACACCATATATTTT. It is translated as CASSPPKGTSGNTIYF.

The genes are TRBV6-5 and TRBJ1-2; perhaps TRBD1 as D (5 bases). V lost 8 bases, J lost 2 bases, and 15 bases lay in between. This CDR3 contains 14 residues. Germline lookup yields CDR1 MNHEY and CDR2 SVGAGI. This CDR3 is CASRPEWGNYGYTF. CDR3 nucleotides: TGTGCCAGCCGCCCCGAGTGGGGGAACTATGGCTACACCTTC.

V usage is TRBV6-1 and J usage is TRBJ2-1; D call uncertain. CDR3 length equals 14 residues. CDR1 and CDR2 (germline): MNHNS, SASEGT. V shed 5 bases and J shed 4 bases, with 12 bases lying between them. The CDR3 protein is CASSRKSMYNEQFF. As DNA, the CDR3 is TGTGCCAGCAGTAGGAAGTCGATGTACAATGAGCAGTTCTTC.

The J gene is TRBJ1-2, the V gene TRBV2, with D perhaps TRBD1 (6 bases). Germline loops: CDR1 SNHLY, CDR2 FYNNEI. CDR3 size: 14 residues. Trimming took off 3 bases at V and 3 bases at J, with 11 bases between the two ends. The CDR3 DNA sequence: TGTGCCAGCAGTGACCTCCGACAGGACTATGGCTACACCTTC. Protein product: CASSDLRQDYGYTF.

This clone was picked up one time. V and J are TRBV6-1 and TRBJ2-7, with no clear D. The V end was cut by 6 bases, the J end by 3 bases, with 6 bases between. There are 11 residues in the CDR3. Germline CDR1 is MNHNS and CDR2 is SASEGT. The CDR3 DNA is TGTGCCAGCAGAGCCGTCTACGAGCAGTACTTC. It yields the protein CASRAVYEQYF.

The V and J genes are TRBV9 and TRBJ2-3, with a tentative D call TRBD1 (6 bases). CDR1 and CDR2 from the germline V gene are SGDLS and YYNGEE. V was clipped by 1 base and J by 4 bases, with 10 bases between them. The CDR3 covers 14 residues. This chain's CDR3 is CASSVLSGADTQYF. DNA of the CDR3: TGTGCCAGCAGCGTACTCTCAGGGGCAGATACGCAGTATTTT.

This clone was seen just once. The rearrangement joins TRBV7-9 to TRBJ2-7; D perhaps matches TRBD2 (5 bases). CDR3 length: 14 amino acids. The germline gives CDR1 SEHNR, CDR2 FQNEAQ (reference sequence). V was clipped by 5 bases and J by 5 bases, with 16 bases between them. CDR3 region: CASSDPRARDEQYF. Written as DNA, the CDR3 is TGTGCCAGCAGCGACCCGAGGGCGCGGGACGAGCAGTACTTC.

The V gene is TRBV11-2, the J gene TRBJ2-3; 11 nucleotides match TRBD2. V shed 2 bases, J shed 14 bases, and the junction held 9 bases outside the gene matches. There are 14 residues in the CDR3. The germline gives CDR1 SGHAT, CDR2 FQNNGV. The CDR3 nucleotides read TGTGCCAGCAGCTTATTCCTAGCGGGAGGACCGTTGTATTTT. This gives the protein CASSLFLAGGPLYF.

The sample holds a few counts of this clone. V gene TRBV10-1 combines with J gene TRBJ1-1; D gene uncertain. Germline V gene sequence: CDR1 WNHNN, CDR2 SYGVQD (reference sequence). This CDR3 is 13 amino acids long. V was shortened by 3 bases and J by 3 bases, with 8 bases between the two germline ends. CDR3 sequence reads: CASSDPGDTEAFF. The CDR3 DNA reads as TGCGCCAGCAGTGATCCTGGGGACACTGAAGCTTTCTTT.

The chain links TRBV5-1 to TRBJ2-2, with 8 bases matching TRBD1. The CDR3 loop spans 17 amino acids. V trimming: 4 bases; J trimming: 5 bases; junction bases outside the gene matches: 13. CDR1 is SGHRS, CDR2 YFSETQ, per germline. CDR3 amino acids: CASSPGQGVPQTGELFF. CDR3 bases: TGCGCCAGCAGCCCCGGACAGGGTGTTCCCCAGACCGGGGAGCTGTTTTTT.

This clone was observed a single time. The CDR3 reads CASSDGTGVYYEQYF. The CDR3, as DNA: TGTGCCAGCAGCGACGGGACAGGGGTATACTACGAGCAGTACTTC. This chain connects TRBV7-6 to TRBJ2-7; 10 nucleotides align to TRBD1. The CDR3 totals 15 residues. The V gene's germline CDR1 is SGHVS and CDR2 FNYEAQ. V trimming: 5 bases; J trimming: 3 bases; junction bases outside the gene matches: 7.

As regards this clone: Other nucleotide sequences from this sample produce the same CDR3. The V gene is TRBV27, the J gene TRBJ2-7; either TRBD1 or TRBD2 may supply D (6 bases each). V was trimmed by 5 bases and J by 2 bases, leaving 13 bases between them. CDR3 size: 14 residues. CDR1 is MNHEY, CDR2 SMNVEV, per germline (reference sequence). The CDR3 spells CASSLSGAAYEQYF. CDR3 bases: TGTGCCAGCAGTCTCTCGGGGGCAGCCTACGAGCAGTACTTC.

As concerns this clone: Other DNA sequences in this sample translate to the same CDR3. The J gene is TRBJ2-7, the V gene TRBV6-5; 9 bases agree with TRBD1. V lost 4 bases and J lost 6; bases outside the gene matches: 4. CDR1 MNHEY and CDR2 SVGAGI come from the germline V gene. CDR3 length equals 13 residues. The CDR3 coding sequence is TGTGCCAGCAGTTTACAGGGGGCTGGCGAGCAGTACTTC. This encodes CASSLQGAGEQYF.

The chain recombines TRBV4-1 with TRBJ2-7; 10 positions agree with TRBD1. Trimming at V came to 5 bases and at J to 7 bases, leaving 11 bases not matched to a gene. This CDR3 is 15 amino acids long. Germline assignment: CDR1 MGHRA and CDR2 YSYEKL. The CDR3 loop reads CASSIRQGALGEQYF. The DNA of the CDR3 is TGCGCCAGCAGCATCCGACAGGGGGCCTTGGGGGAGCAGTACTTC.

CDR3 nucleotide sequence: TGTGCCAGTAACGAAGGCCTACTCGGTGCTGAAGCTTTCTTT. This gives the protein CASNEGLLGAEAFF. J is TRBJ1-1 and V is TRBV11-2; D is unclear. CDR1 is SGHAT, CDR2 FQNNGV, per germline. The CDR3 length is 14 residues. V shed 9 bases and J shed 6 bases, with 20 bases lying between them.

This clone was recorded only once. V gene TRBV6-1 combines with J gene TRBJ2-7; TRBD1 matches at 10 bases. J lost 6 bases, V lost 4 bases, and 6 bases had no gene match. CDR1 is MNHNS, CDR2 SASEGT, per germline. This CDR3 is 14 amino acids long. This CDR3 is CASSGGTGEVEQYF. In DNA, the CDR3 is TGTGCCAGCAGTGGCGGGACAGGGGAGGTCGAGCAGTACTTC.

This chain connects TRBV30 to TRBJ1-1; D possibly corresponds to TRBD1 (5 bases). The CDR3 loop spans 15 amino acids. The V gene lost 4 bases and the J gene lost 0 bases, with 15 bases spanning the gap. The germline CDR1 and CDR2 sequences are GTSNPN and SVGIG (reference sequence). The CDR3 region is CAWNLPTEMNTEAFF. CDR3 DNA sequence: TGTGCCTGGAACTTACCGACAGAAATGAACACTGAAGCTTTCTTT.

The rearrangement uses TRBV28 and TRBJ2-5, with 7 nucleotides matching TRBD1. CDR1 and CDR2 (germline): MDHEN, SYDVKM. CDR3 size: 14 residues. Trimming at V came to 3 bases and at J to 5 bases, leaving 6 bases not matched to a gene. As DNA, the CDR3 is TGTGCCAGCAGTTTGACAGGGTACCGGGAGACCCAGTACTTC. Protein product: CASSLTGYRETQYF.

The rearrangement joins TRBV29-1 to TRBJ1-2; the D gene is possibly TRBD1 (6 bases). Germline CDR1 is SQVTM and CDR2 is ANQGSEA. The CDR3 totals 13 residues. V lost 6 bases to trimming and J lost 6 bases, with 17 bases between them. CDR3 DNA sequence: TGCAGCGTGAGGGGGGAGGCGCGGGATGGCTACACCTTC. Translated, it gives CSVRGEARDGYTF.

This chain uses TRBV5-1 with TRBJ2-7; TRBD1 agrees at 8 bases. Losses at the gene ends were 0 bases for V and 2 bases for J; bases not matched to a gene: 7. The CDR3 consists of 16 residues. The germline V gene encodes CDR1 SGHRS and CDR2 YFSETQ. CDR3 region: CASSLEAVTGAYEQYF. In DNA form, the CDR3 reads TGCGCCAGCAGCTTGGAAGCAGTGACAGGGGCCTACGAGCAGTACTTC.

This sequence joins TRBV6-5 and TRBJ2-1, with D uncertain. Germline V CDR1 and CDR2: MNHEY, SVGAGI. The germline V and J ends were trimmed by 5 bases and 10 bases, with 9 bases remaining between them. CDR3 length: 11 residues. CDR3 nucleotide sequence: TGTGCCAGCAGTACCCCGGGCGAGCAGTTCTTC. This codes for CASSTPGEQFF.

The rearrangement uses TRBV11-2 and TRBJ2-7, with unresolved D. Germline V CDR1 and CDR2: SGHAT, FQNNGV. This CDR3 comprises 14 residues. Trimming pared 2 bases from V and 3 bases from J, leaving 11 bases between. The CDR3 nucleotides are TGTGCCAGCAGCTTATCTGGGAACCTCTACGAGCAGTACTTC. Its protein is CASSLSGNLYEQYF.

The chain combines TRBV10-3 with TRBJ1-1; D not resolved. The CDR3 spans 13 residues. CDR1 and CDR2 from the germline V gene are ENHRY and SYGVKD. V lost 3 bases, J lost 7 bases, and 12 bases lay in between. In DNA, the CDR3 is TGTGCCATCAGTGATGACCCGAGAATTGAAGCTTTCTTT. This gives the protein CAISDDPRIEAFF.